Below are 24 T cell receptor beta chains sequenced from a single sample in a study of shared clonotypes between healthy human individuals. Sequenced by immunoSEQ multiplex PCR; TCRdb stores in-frame clones only, minus some. The repertoire has about 980,000 clones, over 60% of them found once; the top ten carry roughly 1.5%. Sequencing input: memory CD4+ T cells sorted from blood. Subset in this sample: CD45RA-negative fraction. These receptors originate from a man aged 18 to 30 in good health.

V is TRBV30 and J is TRBJ1-5, with D uncertain. This CDR3 spans 14 amino acids. Trimming shortened V by 3 bases and J by 5 bases, and 14 bases separated the two germline ends. CDR1 and CDR2 (germline): GTSNPN, SVGIG (reference sequence). CDR3 region: CAWSGGFMDQPQHF. CDR3 DNA sequence: TGTGCCTGGAGCGGAGGGTTCATGGATCAGCCCCAGCATTTT.

Many counts were recorded for this clone. The genes are TRBV28 and TRBJ1-1; no clear D. The CDR3 consists of 14 residues. Germline V gene data show CDR1 as MDHEN and CDR2 as SYDVKM. The V end was cut by 6 bases, the J end by 3 bases, with 14 bases between. For the CDR3, the DNA is TGTGCCAGCAGCAAGGTCTCAAGGGACACTGAAGCTTTCTTT. It is translated as CASSKVSRDTEAFF. Full variable domain (rest looked up from reference TRBV28 and TRBJ1-1): DVKVTQSSRYLVKRTGEKVFLECVQDMDHENMFWYRQDPGLGLRLIYFSYDVKMKEKGDIPEGYSVSREKKERFSLILESASTNQTSMYLCASSKVSRDTEAFFGQGTRLTVV.

The chain combines TRBV11-1 with TRBJ2-7, with D possibly matching TRBD1 (5 bases). CDR1 and CDR2 (germline): SGHAT, FQDESV (reference sequence). V lost 2 bases, J lost 6 bases, and 11 bases lay in between. The CDR3 has 13 residues. The CDR3 sequence: CASSLSGKGEQYF. CDR3 nucleotide sequence: TGTGCCAGCAGCTTATCAGGGAAGGGCGAGCAGTACTTC.

The CDR3 coding sequence is TGTGCCAGTAGTCCACGACAGACGGTCACAGATACGCAGTATTTT. It codes for CASSPRQTVTDTQYF. The chain is built from TRBV19 and TRBJ2-3; a weak D match, TRBD1 (5 bases). Deletions cut 5 bases from V and 2 bases from J, with 14 bases between. Germline-derived CDR1 and CDR2 are LNHDA and SQIVND (reference sequence). The CDR3 length is 15 residues.

J is TRBJ1-2 and V is TRBV5-1; 10 bases align to TRBD1. The CDR3 has 14 amino acids. Germline CDR1 reads SGHRS; CDR2 reads YFSETQ. The trim removed 4 bases at V and 6 bases at J, leaving 6 bases unmatched. This CDR3 reads CASSPDRGTDGYTF. The DNA of the CDR3 is TGCGCCAGCAGCCCGGACAGGGGGACTGATGGCTACACCTTC.

There are a few counts of this clone. This CDR3 is also generated by other DNA sequences in the sample. The DNA for the CDR3 is TGCGCCAGCAGCCAGGGACAGCTCTCAGGAAACACCATATATTTT. As protein: CASSQGQLSGNTIYF. The chain employs TRBV4-1 and TRBJ1-3; 7 nucleotides match TRBD1. V lost 3 bases to trimming and J lost 4 bases; unmatched junction nucleotides: 6. Germline V gives CDR1 MGHRA, CDR2 YSYEKL. CDR3 length: 15 residues.

This chain links TRBV21-1 with TRBJ2-7; the table's D gene call, TRBD1, was not cross checked with the DNA. TRBV21-1 is a pseudogene segment. The CDR3 has 12 amino acids. The CDR3 protein is CASRPGPREQYF. As DNA, the CDR3 is TGTGCCAGCCGACCTGGGCCGCGCGAGCAGTACTTC.

This chain uses TRBV29-1 with TRBJ2-3, with TRBD2 as a possible D gene (5 bases). Germline loops: CDR1 SQVTM, CDR2 ANQGSEA. Trimming stripped 5 bases from V and 1 base from J, with 13 bases between. This CDR3 has 14 amino acids. CDR3 region: CSVRTFEGTDTQYF. The CDR3 DNA reads as TGCAGCGTTAGGACTTTCGAAGGCACAGATACGCAGTATTTT.

The sample holds a few counts of this clone. J is TRBJ2-3 and V is TRBV2, with D possibly TRBD2 on 6 matching bases. Trimming took 4 bases from V and 4 from J, leaving 12 bases between them. CDR1 and CDR2 from the germline V gene are SNHLY and FYNNEI. The CDR3 has 14 residues. The CDR3 protein is CASSAGGGADTQYF. In nucleotides, the CDR3 is TGTGCCAGCAGTGCTGGGGGAGGAGCAGATACGCAGTATTTT.

The count of this clone is one. V and J are TRBV6-5 and TRBJ1-5; D may be TRBD1 (6 bases). V was pared by 6 bases and J by 1 base, with 13 bases between. The V gene's germline CDR1 is MNHEY and CDR2 SVGAGI. The CDR3 spans 15 residues. The CDR3: CASRTRGSSNQPQHF. CDR3 DNA sequence: TGTGCCAGCAGGACCAGGGGTAGCAGCAATCAGCCCCAGCATTTT.

J is TRBJ2-2 and V is TRBV2; no reliable D call. Trimming left V 4 bases short and J 4 bases short, with 19 bases between. The CDR3 has 17 residues. Germline V CDR1 and CDR2: SNHLY, FYNNEI. This chain's CDR3 is CASSVGMDPYFTGELFF. The CDR3 coding sequence is TGTGCCAGCAGTGTGGGTATGGACCCCTACTTCACCGGGGAGCTGTTTTTT.

Of note for this clone: The identical CDR3 is also encoded by other nucleotide sequences in the sample. The CDR3 DNA reads TGCGCCAGCAGCTCCACTAACTACGAGCAGTACTTC. Translating it yields CASSSTNYEQYF. The rearrangement links TRBV5-1 to TRBJ2-7, with D unclear. V lost 3 bases and J lost 3, with 7 bases in between. This CDR3 comprises 12 residues. Germline V lookup: CDR1 SGHRS, CDR2 YFSETQ.

This clone was picked up one time. The chain combines TRBV5-1 with TRBJ2-5; 11 bases agree with TRBD2. V shed 4 bases, J shed 5 bases, and the junction held 10 bases outside the gene matches. CDR1 and CDR2 from the germline V gene are SGHRS and YFSETQ. This CDR3 comprises 16 residues. CDR3 DNA: TGCGCCAGCAGCCCAATAGCGGGGGGGCCGGGTGAGACCCAGTACTTC. Translated, it gives CASSPIAGGPGETQYF.

This clone was observed a single time. The rearrangement links TRBV7-9 to TRBJ1-1; 9 nucleotides align to TRBD1. V was clipped by 5 bases and J by 0 bases; unmatched bases: 4. The CDR3 totals 15 residues. Germline assignment: CDR1 SEHNR and CDR2 FQNEAQ (reference sequence). This chain's CDR3 is CASSPWTGVNTEAFF. The CDR3 DNA sequence: TGTGCCAGCAGCCCTTGGACAGGGGTGAACACTGAAGCTTTCTTT.

The J gene is TRBJ1-1, the V gene TRBV6-1; the match to TRBD1 covers 8 bases. The V gene's germline CDR1 is MNHNS and CDR2 SASEGT. The CDR3 has 15 amino acids. V shed 4 bases and J 5 bases; nucleotides not matched to a gene: 9. CDR3 sequence reads: CASSVTGAGGTEAFF. CDR3 nucleotides: TGTGCCAGCAGTGTGACAGGGGCGGGGGGTACTGAAGCTTTCTTT.

The table lists this clone with a few counts. This chain connects TRBV7-2 to TRBJ2-1; 7 bases align to TRBD2. The ends lost 5 bases at V and 10 bases at J; junction bases unmatched: 5. This CDR3 has 12 amino acids. The germline V gene encodes CDR1 SGHTA and CDR2 FQGNSA. CDR3 in DNA: TGTGCCAGCAGCCTGACTAGCATCGAGCAGTTCTTC. Encoded protein: CASSLTSIEQFF.

The J gene is TRBJ1-4, the V gene TRBV15; no firm D call. V dropped 0 bases and J dropped 8 bases, with 13 bases sitting between them. CDR3 length: 15 residues. Germline assignment: CDR1 LNHNV and CDR2 YYDKDF (reference sequence). CDR3 residues: CATSREDRGGEKLFF. The DNA of the CDR3 is TGTGCCACCAGCAGAGAGGACCGCGGAGGGGAAAAACTGTTTTTT.

The chain has TRBV6-6 and TRBJ2-7, with D perhaps matching TRBD1 or TRBD2 (5 bases each). The CDR3 runs to 15 residues. The V gene's germline CDR1 is MNHNY and CDR2 SVGAGI (reference sequence). V lost 2 bases and J lost 3, with 14 bases in between. The CDR3 here is CASSYPLARGYEQYF. As DNA, the CDR3 is TGTGCCAGCAGTTACCCCCTGGCGAGGGGCTACGAGCAGTACTTC.

This chain connects TRBV7-2 to TRBJ2-3; 8 bases are shared with TRBD2. This CDR3 spans 14 amino acids. Germline V gene lookup returns CDR1 SGHTA and CDR2 FQGNSA. Losses at the gene ends were 5 bases for V and 6 bases for J; bases not matched to a gene: 7. The CDR3 nucleotides read TGTGCCAGCAGCGCCGGGACTAGTGGGGATACGCAGTATTTT. Protein product: CASSAGTSGDTQYF.

The chain is built from TRBV7-2 and TRBJ2-2, with 7 bases identical to TRBD1. V lost 2 bases to trimming and J lost 4 bases; unmatched junction nucleotides: 4. The germline V gene encodes CDR1 SGHTA and CDR2 FQGNSA. CDR3 length: 15 residues. The CDR3 sequence is CASSLRGQATGELFF. The CDR3 DNA sequence: TGTGCCAGCAGCTTAAGGGGGCAGGCCACCGGGGAGCTGTTTTTT.

This chain uses TRBV12-5 with TRBJ2-3; TRBD2 aligns across 12 bases. The V gene's germline CDR1 is LGHNT and CDR2 FRNRAP. Trimming took 5 bases from V and 5 from J; bases not matched to a gene: 23. This CDR3 spans 21 amino acids. CDR3 nucleotide sequence: TGTGCTAGTGGTCATGTACCCGGGACTAGCGGGCAACGAATACCCGGAGATACGCAGTATTTT. This translates into CASGHVPGTSGQRIPGDTQYF.

Here the CDR3 reads CASSWRDKNTEAFF. The CDR3 DNA sequence: TGTGCCAGCAGCTGGAGGGACAAGAACACTGAAGCTTTCTTT. V is TRBV5-5 and J is TRBJ1-1, with D perhaps matching TRBD1 (6 bases). The germline V gene encodes CDR1 SGHKS and CDR2 YYEKEE (reference sequence). The CDR3 length is 14 residues. Between the trimmed V and J ends, which lost 3 bases and 1 base, there was a span of 10 bases.

The chain carries TRBV14 and TRBJ1-5; D possibly corresponds to TRBD1 (5 bases). The CDR3 covers 16 residues. V lost 1 base and J 2 bases, leaving 12 bases between the germline ends. Germline CDR1 SGHDN, CDR2 FVKESK. CDR3 sequence reads: CASSQGPPGGNQPQHF. DNA for the CDR3: TGTGCCAGCAGCCAAGGGCCCCCGGGGGGCAATCAGCCCCAGCATTTT.

The chain has TRBV18 and TRBJ1-1, with D possibly TRBD1 on 6 matching bases. This CDR3 has 15 residues. Germline V CDR1 and CDR2: KGHSH, LQKENI. Trimming removed 6 bases at V and 0 bases at J, with 14 bases between. CDR3: CASSTGTGMNTEAFF. CDR3 nucleotides: TGTGCCAGCTCCACAGGGACGGGAATGAACACTGAAGCTTTCTTT.